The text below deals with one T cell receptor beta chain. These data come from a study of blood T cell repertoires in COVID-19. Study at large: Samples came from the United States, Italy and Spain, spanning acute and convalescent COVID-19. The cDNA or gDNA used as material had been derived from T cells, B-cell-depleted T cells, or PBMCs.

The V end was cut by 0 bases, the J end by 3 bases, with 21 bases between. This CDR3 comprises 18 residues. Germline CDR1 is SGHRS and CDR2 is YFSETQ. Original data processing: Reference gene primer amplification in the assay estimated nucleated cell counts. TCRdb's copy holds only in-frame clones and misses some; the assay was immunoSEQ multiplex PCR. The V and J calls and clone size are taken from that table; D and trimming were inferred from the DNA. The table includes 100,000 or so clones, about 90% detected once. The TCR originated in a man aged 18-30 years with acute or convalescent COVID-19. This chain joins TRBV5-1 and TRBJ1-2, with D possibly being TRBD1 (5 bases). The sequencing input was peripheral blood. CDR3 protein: CASSLAPLYRSRHYGYTF. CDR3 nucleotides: TGCGCCAGCAGCTTGGCCCCTCTCTACAGGTCCCGACACTATGGCTACACCTTC.